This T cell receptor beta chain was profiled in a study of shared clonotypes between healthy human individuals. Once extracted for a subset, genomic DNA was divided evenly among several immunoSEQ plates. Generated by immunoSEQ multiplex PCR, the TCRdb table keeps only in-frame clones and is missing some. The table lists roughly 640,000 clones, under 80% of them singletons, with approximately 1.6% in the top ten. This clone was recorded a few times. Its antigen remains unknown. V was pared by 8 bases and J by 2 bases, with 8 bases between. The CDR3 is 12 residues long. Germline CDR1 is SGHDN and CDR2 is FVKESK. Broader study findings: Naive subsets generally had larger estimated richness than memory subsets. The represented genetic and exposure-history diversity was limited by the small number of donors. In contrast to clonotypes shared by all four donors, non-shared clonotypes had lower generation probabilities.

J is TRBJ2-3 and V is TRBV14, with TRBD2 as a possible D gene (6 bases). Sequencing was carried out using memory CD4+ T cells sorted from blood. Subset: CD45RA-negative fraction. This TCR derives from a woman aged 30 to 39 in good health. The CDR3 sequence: CASGGNTDTQYF. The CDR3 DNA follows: TGTGCCAGCGGGGGGAACACAGATACGCAGTATTTT.